This TCR beta chain emerged from a study of identical twins (TCRdb year 2016). Context from the whole study: TCR alpha and beta repertoires from monozygotic twins, unrelated adults of various ages and cord blood were deep-sequenced to test whether fetal clonotypes persist. To rule out contamination, replicate twin experiments were performed at different times with different library preparation protocols. Broad study findings and their caveats: In monozygotic twins, recombination models systematically underestimated out-of-frame TCR alpha sharing, but the models matched the sharing seen between unrelated individuals. Out-of-frame TCR alpha sequences shared between twins showed an excess of low generation-probability sequences compared with coincidental sharing between unrelated individuals. Zero-insertion analyses could be partly confounded by invariant T cells such as MAIT and iNKT, though diverse VJ usage argued against such confounding for most clonotypes. Because the same donors could not be followed over many years, conclusions were based on cross-sectional statistical analysis. The excess sharing between twins in beta out-of-frame sequences was weaker because fewer shared sequences reduced the signal-to-noise ratio. Abundant cord blood beta clonotypes had fewer insertions, young adult naive repertoires showed a similar but weaker trend, and memory repertoires showed no such trend.

The CDR3 contains 13 residues, cysteine and phenylalanine counted. Only the CDR3 portion is preserved as DNA: 39 bases, with reading frame beginning at the first base. At the junction V is shortened by 6 bases and J by 2 bases, with 11 bases in between. Every donor was a healthy Caucasian. Three pairs of female monozygotic twins, all aged roughly 18 to 29 years, made up the twin cohort. The RNA used for TCR libraries was isolated from peripheral blood mononuclear cells. The library was obtained by 5' RACE. Sequencing relied on an Illumina HiSeq 2000. A universal primer binding site was added through template switching, and the final cDNA carried a unique molecular identifier so that TCR cDNA molecules could be counted accurately. Specific primers in the conserved constant-segment region were used to synthesize first-strand cDNA for TCR alpha and beta chains. To control for contamination, every cDNA library carried two barcodes: a SMART-Mk sample barcode plus Illumina barcodes. Two successive PCR steps introduced TruSeq adapter sequences along with Illumina sample barcodes. The Illumina HiSeq platform was used with custom primers to sequence TCR alpha and beta cDNA libraries. Regarding the original processing steps: Raw reads were processed with MiGEC to extract unique molecular identifiers, and MiXCR was used to determine CDR3 positions. For each individual, recombination models were inferred using an EM algorithm with the repgenHMM and IGoR tools. The analysis of shared clonotypes was done with the tcR package in R, with sharing normalized by the product of cloneset sizes. To study raw recombination without the effects of thymic and clonal selection, out-of-frame nonproductive sequences were analyzed. TCRdb trimmed public reads at Q25 via fastp, called clones via MiXCR and kept in-frame beta chains. CDR3 protein duplicates are merged, each entry listing the most common genes and DNA. TCRdb, not the original authors, processed these V and J calls. The sample table holds some 560,000 distinct CDR3 sequences, of which more than 9% were seen once. The ten largest account for around 3.2% of the sample.

Many counts were recorded for this clonotype. Its specific antigen is unknown. No base quality values were provided; no much bigger clone lies one nucleotide off. The sample was also reused in another study, on yellow fever vaccine responses in identical twins. Reported in the second study: According to the authors, in identical twins the way T cells responded to vaccination appeared partly convergent and partly personalized. The study precisely tracked vaccine-responding T cell clones in identical twins.

The receptor chain draws on TRBV12-3 or TRBV12-4 and TRBJ2-7; confidence is insufficient to name the D gene. The TCR comes from a woman aged 18-29 years in good health. Sequences were obtained from PBMCs. CDR3 region: CASSPTTAYEQYF. The DNA reads as follows: TGTGCCAGCAGCCCAACTACAGCCTACGAGCAGTACTTC.